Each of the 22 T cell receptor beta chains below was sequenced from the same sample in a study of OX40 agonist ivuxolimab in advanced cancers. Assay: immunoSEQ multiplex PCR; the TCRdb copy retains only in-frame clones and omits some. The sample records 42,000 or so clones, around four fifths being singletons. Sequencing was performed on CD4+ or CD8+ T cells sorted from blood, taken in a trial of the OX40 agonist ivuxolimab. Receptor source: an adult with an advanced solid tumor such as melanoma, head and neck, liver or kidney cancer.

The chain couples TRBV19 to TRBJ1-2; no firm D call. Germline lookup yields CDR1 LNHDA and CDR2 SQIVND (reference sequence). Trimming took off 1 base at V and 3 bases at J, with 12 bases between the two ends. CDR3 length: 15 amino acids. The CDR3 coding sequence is TGTGCCAGTAGTATAGGAGCTGGCACCGACTATGGCTACACCTTC. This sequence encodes CASSIGAGTDYGYTF.

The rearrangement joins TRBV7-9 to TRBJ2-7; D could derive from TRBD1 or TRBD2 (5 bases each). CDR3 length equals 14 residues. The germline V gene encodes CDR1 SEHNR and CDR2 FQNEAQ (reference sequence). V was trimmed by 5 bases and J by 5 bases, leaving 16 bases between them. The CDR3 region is CASSPRAGRDEQYF. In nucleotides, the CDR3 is TGTGCCAGCAGCCCTCGGGCAGGGAGAGACGAGCAGTACTTC.

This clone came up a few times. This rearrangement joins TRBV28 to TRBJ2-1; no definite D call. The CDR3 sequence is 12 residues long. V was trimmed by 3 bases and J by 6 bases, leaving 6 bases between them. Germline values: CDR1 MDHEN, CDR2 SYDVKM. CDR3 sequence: CASSFWGNEQFF. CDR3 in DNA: TGTGCCAGCAGTTTCTGGGGCAATGAGCAGTTCTTC.

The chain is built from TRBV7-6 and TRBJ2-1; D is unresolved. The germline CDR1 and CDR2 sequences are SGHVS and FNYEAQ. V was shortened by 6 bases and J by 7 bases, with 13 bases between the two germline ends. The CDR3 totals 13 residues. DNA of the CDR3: TGTGCCAGCAGTTCTACCAGAGTGAATGAGCAGTTCTTC. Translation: CASSSTRVNEQFF.

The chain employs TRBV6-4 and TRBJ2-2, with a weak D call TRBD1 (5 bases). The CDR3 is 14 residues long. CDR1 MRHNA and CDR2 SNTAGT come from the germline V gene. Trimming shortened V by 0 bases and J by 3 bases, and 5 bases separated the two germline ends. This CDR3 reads CASSDSGDTGELFF. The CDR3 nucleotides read TGTGCCAGCAGTGACTCAGGGGACACCGGGGAGCTGTTTTTT.

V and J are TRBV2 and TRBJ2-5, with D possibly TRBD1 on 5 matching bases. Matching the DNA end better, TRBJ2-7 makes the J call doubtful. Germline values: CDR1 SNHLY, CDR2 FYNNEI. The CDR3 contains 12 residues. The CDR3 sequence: CATTDSFYEQYF. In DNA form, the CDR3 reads TGTGCCACCACAGACAGTTTCTACGAGCAGTACTTC.

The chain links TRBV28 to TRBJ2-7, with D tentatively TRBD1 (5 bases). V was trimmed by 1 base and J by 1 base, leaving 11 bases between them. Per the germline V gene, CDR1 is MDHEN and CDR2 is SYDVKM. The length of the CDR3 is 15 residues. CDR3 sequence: CASSLSDTGSYEQYF. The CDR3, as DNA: TGTGCCAGCAGTTTATCGGACACCGGATCCTACGAGCAGTACTTC. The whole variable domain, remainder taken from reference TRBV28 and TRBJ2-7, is DVKVTQSSRYLVKRTGEKVFLECVQDMDHENMFWYRQDPGLGLRLIYFSYDVKMKEKGDIPEGYSVSREKKERFSLILESASTNQTSMYLCASSLSDTGSYEQYFGPGTRLTVT.

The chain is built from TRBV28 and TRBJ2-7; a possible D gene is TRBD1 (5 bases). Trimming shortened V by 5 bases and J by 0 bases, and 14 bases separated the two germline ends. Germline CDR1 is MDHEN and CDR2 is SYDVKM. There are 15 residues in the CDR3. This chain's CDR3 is CASSPSFRGSYEQYF. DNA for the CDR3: TGTGCCAGCAGTCCGTCGTTTAGGGGCTCCTACGAGCAGTACTTC.

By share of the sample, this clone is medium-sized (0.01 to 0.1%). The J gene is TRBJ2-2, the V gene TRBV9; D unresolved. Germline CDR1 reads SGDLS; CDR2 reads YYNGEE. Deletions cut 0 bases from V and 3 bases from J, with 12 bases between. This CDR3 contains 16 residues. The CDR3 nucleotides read TGTGCCAGCAGCGTAGGGTTTTCTGCTTACACCGGGGAGCTGTTTTTT. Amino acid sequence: CASSVGFSAYTGELFF.

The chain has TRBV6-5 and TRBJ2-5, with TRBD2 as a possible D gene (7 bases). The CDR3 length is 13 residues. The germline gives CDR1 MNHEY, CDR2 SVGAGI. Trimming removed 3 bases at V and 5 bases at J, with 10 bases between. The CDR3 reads CASSYGGAETQYF. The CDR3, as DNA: TGTGCCAGCAGTTATGGGGGGGCGGAGACCCAGTACTTC.

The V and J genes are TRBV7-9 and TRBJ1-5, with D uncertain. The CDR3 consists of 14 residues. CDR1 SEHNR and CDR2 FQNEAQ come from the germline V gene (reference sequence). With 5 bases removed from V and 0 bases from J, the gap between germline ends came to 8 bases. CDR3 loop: CASSKTDSNQPQHF. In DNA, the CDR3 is TGTGCCAGCAGCAAAACCGATAGCAATCAGCCCCAGCATTTT.

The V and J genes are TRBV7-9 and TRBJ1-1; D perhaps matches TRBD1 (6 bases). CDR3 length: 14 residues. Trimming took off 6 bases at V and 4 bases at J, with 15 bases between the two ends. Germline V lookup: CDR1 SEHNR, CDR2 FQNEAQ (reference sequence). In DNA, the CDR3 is TGTGCCAGCAGACCAGGGGATAGGACCACTGAAGCTTTCTTT. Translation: CASRPGDRTTEAFF. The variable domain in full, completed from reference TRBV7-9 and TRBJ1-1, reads DTGVSQNPRHKITKRGQNVTFRCDPISEHNRLYWYRQTLGQGPEFLTYFQNEAQLEKSRLLSDRFSAERPKGSFSTLEIQRTEQGDSAMYLCASRPGDRTTEAFFGQGTRLTVV.

The CDR3 nucleotides are TGTGCCAGCAGTTTGACACTTCAAGCCCCTAATCAGCCCCAGCATTTT. Amino acids: CASSLTLQAPNQPQHF. The chain uses TRBV28 and TRBJ1-5; D unclear. The CDR3 runs to 16 residues. Germline V lookup: CDR1 MDHEN, CDR2 SYDVKM. V was cut by 3 bases and J by 4 bases, with 16 bases left in between.

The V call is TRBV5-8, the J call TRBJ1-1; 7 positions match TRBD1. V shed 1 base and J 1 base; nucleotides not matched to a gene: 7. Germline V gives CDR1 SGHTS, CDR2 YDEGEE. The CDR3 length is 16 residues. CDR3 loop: CASSLSPGQTNTEAFF. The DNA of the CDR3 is TGTGCCAGCAGCTTGTCCCCGGGACAGACGAACACTGAAGCTTTCTTT.

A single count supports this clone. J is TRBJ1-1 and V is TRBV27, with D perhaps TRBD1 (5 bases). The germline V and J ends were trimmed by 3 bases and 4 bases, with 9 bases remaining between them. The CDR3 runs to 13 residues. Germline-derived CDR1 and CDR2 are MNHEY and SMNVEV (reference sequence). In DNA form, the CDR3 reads TGTGCCAGCAGTTTTTTAGGGGCCACTGAAGCTTTCTTT. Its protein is CASSFLGATEAFF.

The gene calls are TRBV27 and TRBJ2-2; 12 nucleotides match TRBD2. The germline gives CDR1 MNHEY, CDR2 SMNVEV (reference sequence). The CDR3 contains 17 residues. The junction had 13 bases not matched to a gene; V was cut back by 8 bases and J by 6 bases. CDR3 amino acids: CASLRASGGDNSGELFF. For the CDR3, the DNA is TGTGCCAGCCTAAGGGCTAGCGGGGGGGACAACTCCGGGGAGCTGTTTTTT.

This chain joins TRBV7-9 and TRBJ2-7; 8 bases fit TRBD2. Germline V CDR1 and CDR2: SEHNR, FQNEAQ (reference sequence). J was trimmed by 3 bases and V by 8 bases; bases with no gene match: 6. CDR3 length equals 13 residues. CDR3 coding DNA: TGTGCCAGCTCGGGGGGGGAAAACTACGAGCAGTACTTC. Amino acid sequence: CASSGGENYEQYF. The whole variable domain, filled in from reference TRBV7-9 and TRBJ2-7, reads DTGVSQNPRHKITKRGQNVTFRCDPISEHNRLYWYRQTLGQGPEFLTYFQNEAQLEKSRLLSDRFSAERPKGSFSTLEIQRTEQGDSAMYLCASSGGENYEQYFGPGTRLTVT.

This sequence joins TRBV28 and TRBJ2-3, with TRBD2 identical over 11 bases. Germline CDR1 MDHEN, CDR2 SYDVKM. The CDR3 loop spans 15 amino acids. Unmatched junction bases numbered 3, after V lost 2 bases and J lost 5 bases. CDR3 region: CASSLLLAGVDTQYF. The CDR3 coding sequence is TGTGCCAGCAGTTTACTACTAGCGGGAGTAGATACGCAGTATTTT.

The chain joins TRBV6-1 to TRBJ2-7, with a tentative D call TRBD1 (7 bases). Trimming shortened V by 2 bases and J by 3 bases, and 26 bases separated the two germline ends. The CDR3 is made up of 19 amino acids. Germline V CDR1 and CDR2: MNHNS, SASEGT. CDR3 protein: CASSEWIWSRAGGIYEQYF. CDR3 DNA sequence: TGTGCCAGCAGTGAATGGATATGGTCGAGGGCAGGGGGGATCTACGAGCAGTACTTC.

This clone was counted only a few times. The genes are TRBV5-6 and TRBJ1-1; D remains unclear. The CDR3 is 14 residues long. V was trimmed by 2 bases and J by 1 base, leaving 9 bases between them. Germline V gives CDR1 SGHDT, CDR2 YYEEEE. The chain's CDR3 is CASSLGGRNTEAFF. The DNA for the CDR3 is TGTGCCAGCAGCTTAGGAGGGAGGAACACTGAAGCTTTCTTT.

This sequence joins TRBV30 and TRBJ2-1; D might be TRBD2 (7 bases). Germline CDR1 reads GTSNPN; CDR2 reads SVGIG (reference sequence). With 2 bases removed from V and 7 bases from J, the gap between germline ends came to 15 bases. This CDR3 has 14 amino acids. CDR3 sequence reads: CAWSLGGGRNEQFF. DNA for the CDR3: TGTGCCTGGAGTTTGGGGGGGGGCAGAAATGAGCAGTTCTTC.

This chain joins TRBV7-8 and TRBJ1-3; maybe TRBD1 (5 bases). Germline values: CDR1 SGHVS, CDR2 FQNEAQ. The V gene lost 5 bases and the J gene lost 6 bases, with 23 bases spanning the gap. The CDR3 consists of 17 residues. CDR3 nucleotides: TGTGCCAGCAGCCCGGATAGGTGGGACTTTGATGAAAACACCATATATTTT. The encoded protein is CASSPDRWDFDENTIYF.